This TCR beta chain came from a study of T cells in Graves' hyperthyroidism and ophthalmopathy. CDR3 length: 15 amino acids. V was cut by 0 bases and J by 0 bases, with 5 bases left in between. The germline gives CDR1 ENHRY, CDR2 SYGVKD. Clinical symptoms, serum thyroxine, TRAb, thyroid ultrasound and orbital computed tomography established diagnosis. It was RNA transcripts that yielded the amplified TCR beta CDR3 regions. First-round RT-PCR of the TCR CDR3 relied on the HTBI primer set. TCRdb called the multiplex PCR reads again in MiXCR, with one record for every CDR3 protein. The sample carries around 720,000 distinct CDR3 sequences, 35% recorded once.

The receptor comes from a woman aged 40 to 49 with Graves' hyperthyroidism. The chain recombines TRBV10-3 with TRBJ1-4; D remains ambiguous. The sequencing sample was made of blood. The CDR3 loop is CAISESVATNEKLFF. CDR3 DNA sequence: TGTGCCATCAGTGAGTCGGTAGCAACTAATGAAAAACTGTTTTTT.